The sequence of this T cell receptor (beta chain) was determined in a study of beta chain features in type 1 diabetes. Whole-study context: Patients and healthy donors were similar in age, gender and cell yields. Broader study findings: Using cDNA template may skew counts toward highly expressing activated cells.

The study reverse transcribed the entire isolated RNA, so it sequenced expressed TCRB transcripts. The method was immunoSEQ multiplex PCR; TCRdb's version includes in-frame clones alone and lacks a portion of them. The sample carries hundreds of thousands of clones, about 10% recorded once. Sorting with CD45RO/CCR7/CD25/CD127/CD95/CD27 yielded naive, central memory, regulatory and stem-like memory CD4+ cells. Each sorted population was over 98% pure. V shed 3 bases, J shed 0 bases, and the junction held 3 bases outside the gene matches. Looked up from germline, CDR1 is MNHEY and CDR2 is SVGAGI. The CDR3 sequence is 15 residues long. Worth noting for this clone: Antigen: not known.

The chain joins TRBV6-5 to TRBJ2-5; 8 nucleotides match TRBD2. Sequencing was done on a sample of naive CD4+ T cells from blood. This sequence was found in a young woman in good health. CDR3 in DNA: TGTGCCAGCAGTTATACGGGAGGGTACCAAGAGACCCAGTACTTC. The encoded protein is CASSYTGGYQETQYF.